This TCR beta chain comes out of a study of molecular identifiers for immune sequencing clone quantification. This clonotype was found a few times. What it recognizes is unknown. The CDR3 is 14 amino acids. Trimming removed 4 bases from V and 2 bases from J, with 12 bases in between. Germline CDR1 and CDR2: MDHEN and SYDVKM. Whole-study findings and limits: Clones of above 20 RNA copies carried over 97% of effector molecules; in naive cells they carried under 1%.

A single record per CDR3 protein comes from TCRdb applying MiXCR to the PCR reads. This table holds approximately 500,000 distinct CDR3 sequences, 25% found once. The TCR originated in a human donor in good health. Some libraries in this study had Jurkat cell RNA spiked in. Material: naive CD8+ T cells from blood, with Jurkat cell RNA spiked in. The sample's subset: FACS-sorted CD8+CD4-CCR7+CD45RA+ naive T cells. The chain uses TRBV28 and TRBJ2-7; D possibly corresponds to TRBD1 (6 bases). This CDR3 reads CASSWAGVAYEQYF. The CDR3 nucleotides are TGTGCCAGCAGTTGGGCAGGGGTGGCCTACGAGCAGTACTTC.